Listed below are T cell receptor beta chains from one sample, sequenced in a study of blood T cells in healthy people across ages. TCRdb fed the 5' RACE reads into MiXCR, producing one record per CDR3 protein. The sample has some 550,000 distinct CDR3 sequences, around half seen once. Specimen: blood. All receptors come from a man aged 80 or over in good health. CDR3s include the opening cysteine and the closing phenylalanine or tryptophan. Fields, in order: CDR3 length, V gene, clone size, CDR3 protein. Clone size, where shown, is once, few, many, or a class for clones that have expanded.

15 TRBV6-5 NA CASSYSTVYADTQYF
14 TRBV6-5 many CASKAPGDLYGYTF
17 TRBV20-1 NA CSAKSPGQGRLTGEAFF
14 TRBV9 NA CAPPPGGSYNEQFF
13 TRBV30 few CACRLAGDGEQFF
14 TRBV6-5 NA CASRGRGRSYEQYF
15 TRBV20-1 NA CSASARSGLAGEQFF
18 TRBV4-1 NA CASSQKSPAAGYTDTQYF
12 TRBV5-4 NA CASSDRTRELFF
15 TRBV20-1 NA CSAGFSGGRYNEQFF
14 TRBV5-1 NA CASSDRTGVYEQYF
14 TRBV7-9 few CASSSFGLGSPLHF
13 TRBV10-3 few CAIRGGGTDTQYF
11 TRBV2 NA CASSSVGEQFF
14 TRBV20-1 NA CSASGGANQETQYF
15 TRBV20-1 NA CSARVAGAYADTQYF
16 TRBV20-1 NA CSARDFTSGGKETQYF
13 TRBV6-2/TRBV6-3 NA CASCRDRGDEQYF
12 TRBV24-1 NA CATSDIGETQYF
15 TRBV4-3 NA CASSQDRSMNTEAFF
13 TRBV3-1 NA CASSLNTNYGYTF
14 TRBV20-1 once CSVSRPGGRYEQFF
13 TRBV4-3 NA CASSQGLTDEQYF
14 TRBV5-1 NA CASSLNTANTEAFF
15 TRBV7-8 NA CASSLVGRANTEAFF
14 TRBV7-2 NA CASSLVASGRARFF
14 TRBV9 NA CASSVEEGLYEQYF
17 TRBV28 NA CASRTRLAGLGTDTQYF
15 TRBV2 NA CASSQRTSGAETQYF
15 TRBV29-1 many CSVCDPGQGHYEQYF
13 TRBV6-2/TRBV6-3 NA CASSDGVSNEQFF
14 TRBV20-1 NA CSARAAGTGFGYTF
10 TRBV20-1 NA CSVQSGGVYF
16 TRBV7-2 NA CASSWATGTGGSEQYF
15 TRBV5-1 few CASSLAPGLGYGYTF
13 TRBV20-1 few CSIIRTGRDTQYF
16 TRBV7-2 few CASSLASRQGVSPLHF
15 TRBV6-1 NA CASSDPRDPKETQYF
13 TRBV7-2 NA CASSLESGTEAFF
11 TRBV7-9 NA CALGSRQTQYF
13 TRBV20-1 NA CSAYGRNTDTQYF
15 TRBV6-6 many CASSYMATIQETQYF
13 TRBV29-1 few CSVLQGQENGYTF
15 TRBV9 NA CASSATGTPNVEQYF
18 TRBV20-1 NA CSARDSVAWLGSYNEQYF
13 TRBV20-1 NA CSAWTEAKNIQYF
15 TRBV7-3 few CASSPSGARSDTQYF
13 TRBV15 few CATSNNGGDEQFF
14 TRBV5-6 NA CASSRPGRADEQYF
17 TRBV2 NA CASSEALTSRGRNTQYF
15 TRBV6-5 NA CASSSDRDLRYEQYF
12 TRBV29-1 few CSALSSTYEQYF
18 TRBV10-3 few CAISESGLAGPSYNEQFF
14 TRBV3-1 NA CASSQDYGTDTQYF
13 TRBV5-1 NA CASSEQGENGYTF
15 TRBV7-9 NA CASSFNRQGGSPLHF
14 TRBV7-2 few CASTKGLSNQPQHF
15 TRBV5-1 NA CASSSDRPYNSPLHF
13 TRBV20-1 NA CSASASGRYEQFF
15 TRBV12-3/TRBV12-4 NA CASRSTGVPNEKLFF